What follows is one T cell receptor (beta chain) and its context. Its target is unknown. The data were obtained in a study of monozygotic twins with inflammatory bowel disease. Notes on the study in general: Repertoires of patients may have been made more variable by differing immunosuppressive treatments.

TCRdb reprocessed the 5' RACE reads; each CDR3 protein has one entry and no DNA is given. The data include about 160,000 distinct CDR3 sequences; the top ten clones carry approximately 3%. This CDR3 is 14 amino acids long. Germline-derived CDR1 and CDR2 are ENHRY and SYGVKD. What was sequenced was blood. The receptor's source is a human donor with ulcerative colitis or Crohn's disease, or a healthy co-twin of an affected twin (not recorded which). This sequence joins TRBV10-3 and TRBJ2-1; TCRdb designates TRBD1, a call that cannot be tested without DNA. The CDR3 here is CAISTGTGYNEQFF.